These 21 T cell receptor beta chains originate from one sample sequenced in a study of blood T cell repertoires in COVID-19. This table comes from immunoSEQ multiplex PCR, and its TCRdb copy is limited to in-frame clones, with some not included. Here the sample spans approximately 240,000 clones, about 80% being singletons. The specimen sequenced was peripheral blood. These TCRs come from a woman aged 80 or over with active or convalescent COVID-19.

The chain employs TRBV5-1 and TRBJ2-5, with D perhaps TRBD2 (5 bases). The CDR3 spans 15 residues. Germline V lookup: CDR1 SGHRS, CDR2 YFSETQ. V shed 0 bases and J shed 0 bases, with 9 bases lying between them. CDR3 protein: CASSLVPGNQETQYF. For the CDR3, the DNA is TGCGCCAGCAGCTTGGTCCCGGGGAACCAAGAGACCCAGTACTTC.

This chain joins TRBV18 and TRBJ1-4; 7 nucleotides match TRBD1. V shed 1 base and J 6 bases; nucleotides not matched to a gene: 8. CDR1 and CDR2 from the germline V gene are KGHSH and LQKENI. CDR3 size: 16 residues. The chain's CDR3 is CASSPRSGGTYEKLFF. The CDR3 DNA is TGTGCCAGCTCACCACGGTCAGGGGGAACCTATGAAAAACTGTTTTTT.

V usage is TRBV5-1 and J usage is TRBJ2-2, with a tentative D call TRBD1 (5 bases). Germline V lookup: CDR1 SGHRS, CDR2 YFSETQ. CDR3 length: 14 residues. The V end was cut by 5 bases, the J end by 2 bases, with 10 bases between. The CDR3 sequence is CASSFDSNTGELFF. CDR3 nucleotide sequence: TGCGCCAGCAGTTTCGACAGCAACACCGGGGAGCTGTTTTTT.

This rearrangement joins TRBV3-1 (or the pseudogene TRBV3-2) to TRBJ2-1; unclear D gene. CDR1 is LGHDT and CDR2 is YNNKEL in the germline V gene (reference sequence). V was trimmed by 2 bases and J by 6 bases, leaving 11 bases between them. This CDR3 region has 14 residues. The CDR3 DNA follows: TGTGCCAGCAGCCAACTTTCGAGCGTCAATGAGCAGTTCTTC. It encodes CASSQLSSVNEQFF.

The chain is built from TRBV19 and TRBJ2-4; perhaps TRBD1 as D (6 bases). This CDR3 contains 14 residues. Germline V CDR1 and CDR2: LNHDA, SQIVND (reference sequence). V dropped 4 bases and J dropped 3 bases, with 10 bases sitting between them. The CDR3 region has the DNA TGTGCCAGTAGTACTACAGGGCTCAAAAACATTCAGTACTTC. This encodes CASSTTGLKNIQYF.

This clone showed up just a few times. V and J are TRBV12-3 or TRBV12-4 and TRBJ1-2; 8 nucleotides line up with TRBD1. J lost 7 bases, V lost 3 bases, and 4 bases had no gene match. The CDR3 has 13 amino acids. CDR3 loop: CASSLGQGAGYTF. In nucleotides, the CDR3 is TGTGCCAGCAGTTTGGGGCAGGGGGCTGGCTACACCTTC.

The CDR3 DNA reads as TGTGCCAGCAGCTCGGGTAACGTACTAGCCGCTGAGCAGTTCTTC. This encodes CASSSGNVLAAEQFF. The chain carries TRBV11-2 and TRBJ2-1; the D gene is possibly TRBD2 (6 bases). This CDR3 has 15 residues. Deletions cut 4 bases from V and 9 bases from J, with 19 bases between. Germline V gives CDR1 SGHAT, CDR2 FQNNGV.

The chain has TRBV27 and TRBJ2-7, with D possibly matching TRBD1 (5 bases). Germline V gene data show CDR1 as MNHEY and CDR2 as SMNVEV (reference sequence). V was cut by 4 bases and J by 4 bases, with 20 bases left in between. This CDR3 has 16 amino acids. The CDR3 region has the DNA TGTGCCAGCAGTTCCCCCTCGCAGGGATGGTTGTACGAGCAGTACTTC. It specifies CASSSPSQGWLYEQYF.

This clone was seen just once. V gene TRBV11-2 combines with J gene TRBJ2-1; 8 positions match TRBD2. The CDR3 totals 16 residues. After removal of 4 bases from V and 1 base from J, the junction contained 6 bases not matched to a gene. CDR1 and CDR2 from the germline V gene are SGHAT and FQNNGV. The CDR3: CASSSQGGGSYNEQFF. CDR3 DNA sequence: TGTGCCAGCAGCTCGCAGGGCGGGGGGTCCTACAATGAGCAGTTCTTC.

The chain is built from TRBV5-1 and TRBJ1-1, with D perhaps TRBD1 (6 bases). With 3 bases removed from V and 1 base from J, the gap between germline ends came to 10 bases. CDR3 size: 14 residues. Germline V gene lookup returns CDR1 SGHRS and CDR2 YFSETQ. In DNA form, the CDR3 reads TGCGCCAGCAGCTCGGACAGAGCGAACACTGAAGCTTTCTTT. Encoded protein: CASSSDRANTEAFF.

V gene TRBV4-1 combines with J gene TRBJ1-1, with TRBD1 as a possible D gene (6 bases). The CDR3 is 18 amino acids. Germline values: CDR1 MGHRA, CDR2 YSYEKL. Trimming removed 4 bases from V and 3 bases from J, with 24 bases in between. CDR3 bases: TGCGCCAGCAGCCCAACAGGGCGGGGGGGGTCTAGGGACACTGAAGCTTTCTTT. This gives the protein CASSPTGRGGSRDTEAFF.

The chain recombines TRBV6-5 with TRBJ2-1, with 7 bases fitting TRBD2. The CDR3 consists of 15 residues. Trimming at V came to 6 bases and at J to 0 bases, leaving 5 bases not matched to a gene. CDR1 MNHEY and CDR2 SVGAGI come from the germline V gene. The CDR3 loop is CASRSGGSSYNEQFF. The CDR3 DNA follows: TGTGCCAGCAGGTCGGGCGGGAGCTCCTACAATGAGCAGTTCTTC.

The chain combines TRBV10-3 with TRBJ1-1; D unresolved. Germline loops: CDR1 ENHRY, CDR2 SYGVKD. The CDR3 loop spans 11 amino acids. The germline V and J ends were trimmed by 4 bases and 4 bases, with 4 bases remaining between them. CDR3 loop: CAISVGTEAFF. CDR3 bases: TGTGCCATCAGTGTCGGCACTGAAGCTTTCTTT.

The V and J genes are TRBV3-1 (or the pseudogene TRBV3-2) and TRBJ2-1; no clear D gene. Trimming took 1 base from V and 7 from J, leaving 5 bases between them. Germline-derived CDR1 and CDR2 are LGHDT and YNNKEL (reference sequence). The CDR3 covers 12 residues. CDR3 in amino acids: CASSQVGNEQFF. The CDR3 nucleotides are TGTGCCAGCAGCCAAGTCGGGAATGAGCAGTTCTTC.

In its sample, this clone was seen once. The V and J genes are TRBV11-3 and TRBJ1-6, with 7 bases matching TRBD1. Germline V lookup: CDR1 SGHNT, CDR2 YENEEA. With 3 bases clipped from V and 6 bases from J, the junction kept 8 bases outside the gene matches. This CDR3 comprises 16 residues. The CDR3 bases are TGTGCCAGCAGCTTCCCCCCGGGACAGCCTAATTCACCCCTCCACTTT. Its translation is CASSFPPGQPNSPLHF.

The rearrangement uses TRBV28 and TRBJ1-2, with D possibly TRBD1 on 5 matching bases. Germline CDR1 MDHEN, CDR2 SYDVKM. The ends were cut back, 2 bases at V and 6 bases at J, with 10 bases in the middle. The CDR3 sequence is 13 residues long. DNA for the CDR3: TGTGCCAGCAGTTTAATTGGGACTAATGGCTACACCTTC. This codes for CASSLIGTNGYTF.

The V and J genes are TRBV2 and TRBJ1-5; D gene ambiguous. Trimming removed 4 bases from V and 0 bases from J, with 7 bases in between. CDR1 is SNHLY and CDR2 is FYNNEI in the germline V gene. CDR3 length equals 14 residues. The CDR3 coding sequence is TGTGCCAGCAGTGTACGGTTTAGCAATCAGCCCCAGCATTTT. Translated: CASSVRFSNQPQHF.

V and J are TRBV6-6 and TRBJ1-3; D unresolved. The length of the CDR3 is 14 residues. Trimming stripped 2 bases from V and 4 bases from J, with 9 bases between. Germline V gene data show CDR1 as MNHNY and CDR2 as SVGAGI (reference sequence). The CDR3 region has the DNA TGTGCCAGCAGTTACGCGGCAGTAGGAAACACCATATATTTT. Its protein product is CASSYAAVGNTIYF.

CDR3 amino acids: CASRRLDTQYF. DNA for the CDR3: TGTGCCAGCAGAAGACTCGATACGCAGTATTTT. The V gene is TRBV12-3 or TRBV12-4, the J gene TRBJ2-3; D unclear. The V end was cut by 6 bases, the J end by 6 bases, with 7 bases between. The CDR3 extends over 11 amino acids.

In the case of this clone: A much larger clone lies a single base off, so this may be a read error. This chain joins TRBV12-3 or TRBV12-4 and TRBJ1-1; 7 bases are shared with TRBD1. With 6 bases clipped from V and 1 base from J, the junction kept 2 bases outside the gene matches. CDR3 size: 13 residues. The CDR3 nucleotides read TGTGCCAGCAGGCGACAGGGGAACACTGAAGCTTTCTTT. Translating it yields CASRRQGNTEAFF.

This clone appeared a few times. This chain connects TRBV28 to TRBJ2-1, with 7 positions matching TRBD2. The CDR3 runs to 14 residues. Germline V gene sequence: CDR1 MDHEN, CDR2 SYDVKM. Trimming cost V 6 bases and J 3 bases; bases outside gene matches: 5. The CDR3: CASRPSGGYNEQFF. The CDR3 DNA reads TGTGCCAGCAGACCCTCGGGGGGCTACAATGAGCAGTTCTTC.